The next 11 T cell receptor beta chains were all read from a single sample in a study of blood T cell repertoires in COVID-19. TCRdb's copy holds only in-frame clones and misses some; the assay was immunoSEQ multiplex PCR. The sample lists 270,000 or so clones; roughly nine tenths were seen once. The sample consisted of peripheral blood. The source of these receptors is a middle-aged woman who had recovered from COVID-19.

V gene TRBV10-2 combines with J gene TRBJ1-1, with D perhaps matching TRBD1 (6 bases). The CDR3 totals 13 residues. The germline V and J ends were trimmed by 6 bases and 1 base, with 9 bases remaining between them. The germline CDR1 and CDR2 sequences are WSHSY and SAAADI. CDR3 sequence: CASRGTQNTEAFF. CDR3 sequence (DNA): TGCGCCAGCAGGGGGACACAGAACACTGAAGCTTTCTTT.

V and J are TRBV12-5 and TRBJ1-2, with unresolved D. CDR1 LGHNT and CDR2 FRNRAP come from the germline V gene. Trimming removed 0 bases at V and 7 bases at J, with 15 bases between. This CDR3 spans 15 amino acids. The CDR3 region has the DNA TGTGCTAGTGGTTTGGTCTCTCCAGCAAGAGGTGGCTACACCTTC. Protein sequence: CASGLVSPARGGYTF.

This chain uses TRBV20-1 with TRBJ1-1; the D is unclear. CDR1 DFQATT and CDR2 SNEGSKA come from the germline V gene (reference sequence). The CDR3 is 9 residues long. CDR3 sequence (DNA): TGCAGCCGAGGCACTGAAGCTTTCTTT. Translation gives CSRGTEAFF.

V gene TRBV7-2 combines with J gene TRBJ2-7, with TRBD2 identical over 9 bases. There are 16 residues in the CDR3. Germline values: CDR1 SGHTA, CDR2 FQGNSA. The J segment lost 7 bases and the V segment lost 2 bases, leaving 12 bases of the junction unmatched. The CDR3 loop reads CASSLRRGGGAQEQYF. DNA of the CDR3: TGTGCCAGCAGCTTACGGCGAGGCGGGGGGGCGCAGGAGCAGTACTTC.

The chain employs TRBV5-6 and TRBJ2-6; 8 bases are shared with TRBD1. Per the germline V gene, CDR1 is SGHDT and CDR2 is YYEEEE. The CDR3 is made up of 17 amino acids. V was clipped by 3 bases and J by 0 bases; unmatched bases: 5. Here the CDR3 reads CASSWTGWSSGANVLTF. DNA for the CDR3: TGTGCCAGCAGCTGGACAGGGTGGAGCTCTGGGGCCAACGTCCTGACTTTC.

V usage is TRBV7-2 and J usage is TRBJ1-1, with a tentative D call TRBD1 (6 bases). This CDR3 is built from 13 residues. The germline CDR1 and CDR2 sequences are SGHTA and FQGNSA. V lost 4 bases to trimming and J lost 4 bases, with 10 bases between them. The CDR3 nucleotides are TGTGCCAGCAGCTCCACCAGGGGCACTGAAGCTTTCTTT. Translating gives CASSSTRGTEAFF.

Notes on this clone: No DNA is shown, since the ends of the CDR3 on it are uncertain; the CDR3 is the one TCRdb lists. This chain connects TRBV21-1 to TRBJ1-1; no DNA check was done on the table's D call, TRBD1. TRBV21-1 is labeled a pseudogene. Ends included, the CDR3 has 15 residues. This chain's CDR3 is CASSKERFGTGIAFF.

The gene calls are TRBV7-2 and TRBJ2-5, with 9 bases matching TRBD2. The CDR3 length is 14 residues. The V and J ends lost 4 bases and 2 bases, in that order; junction bases with no gene match: 2. Germline assignment: CDR1 SGHTA and CDR2 FQGNSA. In DNA form, the CDR3 reads TGTGCCAGCAGCTGGACTAGCGATCAAGAGACCCAGTACTTC. Residues: CASSWTSDQETQYF.

The rearrangement links TRBV19 to TRBJ1-4; D might be TRBD1 (6 bases). This CDR3 is built from 14 residues. Trimming took 9 bases from V and 7 from J, leaving 18 bases between them. Germline assignment: CDR1 LNHDA and CDR2 SQIVND (reference sequence). Here the CDR3 reads CASRAGGAVEKLFF. DNA of the CDR3: TGTGCCAGCCGGGCCGGGGGGGCGGTTGAAAAACTGTTTTTT.

The J gene is TRBJ1-2, the V gene TRBV4-1, with 7 bases identical to TRBD1. This CDR3 is built from 15 residues. CDR1 and CDR2 from the germline V gene are MGHRA and YSYEKL. V shed 5 bases and J 2 bases; nucleotides not matched to a gene: 8. CDR3 amino acids: CASSFLGGQNYGYTF. The CDR3 DNA is TGCGCCAGCAGCTTTTTAGGGGGACAGAACTATGGCTACACCTTC.

V usage is TRBV6-4 and J usage is TRBJ1-2; 8 nucleotides match TRBD1. Trimming cost V 5 bases and J 12 bases; bases outside gene matches: 14. This CDR3 has 14 residues. Germline V gene lookup returns CDR1 MRHNA and CDR2 SNTAGT. CDR3 in amino acids: CASSPSTGGTVHTF. CDR3 bases: TGTGCCAGCAGTCCTTCCACAGGGGGGACAGTCCACACCTTC.